This TCR beta chain is drawn from a study of cytomegalovirus exposure and HLA in healthy donors. Turning to the study itself: HLA-typed donors were the source of 82 million or so unique TCRs, which an early data release held. General study results and limits: The analysis excluded some indistinguishable V segments, including TRBV6-2 and TRBV6-3. Earlier analysis found most TCR beta V segments productive about 87% or about 30% of the time.

Germline loops: CDR1 SGDLS, CDR2 YYNGEE. With 0 bases removed from V and 0 bases from J, the gap between germline ends came to 10 bases. This CDR3 spans 16 amino acids. The PCR made use of 60 Vbeta and 13 Jbeta primers. The assay was immunoSEQ multiplex PCR, and TCRdb's table has in-frame clones only and misses some. This sample has some 150,000 clones, with roughly 75% found just once. Notes on this clone: The antigen is unknown.

Sequencing was performed on PBMCs. The TCR originated in a man between 35 and 55 years old in good health and CMV-seronegative. The rearrangement uses TRBV9 and TRBJ1-3, with no clear D. This chain's CDR3 is CASSVGGRSSGNTIYF. The DNA for the CDR3 is TGTGCCAGCAGCGTAGGAGGCCGCTCCTCTGGAAACACCATATATTTT.